These 6 T cell receptor beta chains share one sample of origin, sequenced in a study of shared clonotypes between healthy human individuals. Data came from immunoSEQ multiplex PCR; TCRdb stores just in-frame clones and leaves some out. The table records about 2 million clones, 85% to 95% of them present only once. Sequencing input: naive CD4+ T cells sorted from blood. Subset in this sample: CD45RA+ positively selected. These receptors were obtained from a man aged 18 to 30 in good health.

The chain has TRBV28 and TRBJ2-2, with 9 bases aligning to TRBD2. CDR3 length equals 13 residues. The germline gives CDR1 MDHEN, CDR2 SYDVKM. The V and J ends lost 8 bases and 3 bases, in that order; junction bases with no gene match: 1. CDR3 amino acids: CASGLAYTGELFF. The CDR3, as DNA: TGTGCCAGCGGACTAGCGTACACCGGGGAGCTGTTTTTT. Using reference TRBV28 and TRBJ2-2 for the parts outside the CDR3, the full variable domain is DVKVTQSSRYLVKRTGEKVFLECVQDMDHENMFWYRQDPGLGLRLIYFSYDVKMKEKGDIPEGYSVSREKKERFSLILESASTNQTSMYLCASGLAYTGELFFGEGSRLTVL.

The chain combines TRBV5-1 with TRBJ2-1; D gene ambiguous. The germline CDR1 and CDR2 sequences are SGHRS and YFSETQ. The V end lost 3 bases, the J end lost 6 bases, and 4 bases lay between the germline ends. The CDR3 spans 11 residues. The CDR3 nucleotides are TGCGCCAGCAGCTGGTCCAATGAGCAGTTCTTC. Translation: CASSWSNEQFF.

V and J are TRBV5-5 and TRBJ2-7; D not resolved. This CDR3 spans 16 amino acids. Germline values: CDR1 SGHKS, CDR2 YYEKEE (reference sequence). The V and J ends lost 3 bases and 1 base respectively, with 17 bases between them. The CDR3 region has the DNA TGTGCCAGCAGCTGGAGCCCTATAGAGCTTTCCTACGAGCAGTACTTC. It translates to CASSWSPIELSYEQYF.

In its sample, this clone was seen once. The chain is built from TRBV6-5 and TRBJ2-5; no definite D call. The CDR3 totals 14 residues. With 2 bases removed from V and 7 bases from J, the gap between germline ends came to 14 bases. Germline assignment: CDR1 MNHEY and CDR2 SVGAGI. CDR3 DNA: TGTGCCAGCAGTTACCCCGACGAATGGGCGACCCAGTACTTC. It yields the protein CASSYPDEWATQYF.

Concerning this clone: Other DNA sequences in the sample encode the same CDR3. The rearrangement joins TRBV7-2 to TRBJ1-3; D may be TRBD1 (5 bases). The V and J ends lost 5 bases and 5 bases respectively, with 13 bases between them. This CDR3 contains 14 residues. Germline V gene lookup returns CDR1 SGHTA and CDR2 FQGNSA. The CDR3 coding sequence is TGTGCCAGCAGCCCTAGGACGGGGCGAAACACCATATATTTT. Translated: CASSPRTGRNTIYF.

The chain uses TRBV5-1 and TRBJ2-5; 7 nucleotides align to TRBD2. Germline CDR1 is SGHRS and CDR2 is YFSETQ. Trimming cost V 1 base and J 7 bases; bases outside gene matches: 13. There are 16 residues in the CDR3. DNA of the CDR3: TGCGCCAGCAGCTTGTCGAGTCAGGGAGGGTCCAGGACCCAGTACTTC. As protein: CASSLSSQGGSRTQYF.